There are many counts of the clone carrying this T cell receptor (beta chain). This specimen belongs to a study of early T cells in non-severe SARS-CoV-2 infection. The CDR3 extends over 16 amino acids. Germline lookup yields CDR1 MDHEN and CDR2 SYDVKM. Trimming left V 4 bases short and J 2 bases short, with 17 bases between. Individual cDNA molecules received unique molecular identifiers during library preparation. TCRdb re-called the 5' RACE reads with MiXCR, one entry per CDR3 protein. The sample contains 25,000 to 30,000 distinct CDR3 sequences, around 5% of which appear only once. V and J are TRBV28 and TRBJ1-1; a possible D gene is TRBD1 (6 bases). The sequence was obtained from an adult who was a healthcare worker with PCR-confirmed SARS-CoV-2 infection or an uninfected control (not recorded which). Sequenced input: whole blood. The CDR3 loop is CASSSPGGRGNTEAFF. The CDR3 DNA reads as TGTGCCAGCAGTTCCCCCGGGGGCAGGGGTAACACTGAAGCTTTCTTT.